The present TCR beta chain was sequenced within a study of blood T cell repertoires in COVID-19. Looked up from germline, CDR1 is MDHEN and CDR2 is SYDVKM. With V trimmed by 6 bases and J by 5 bases, 7 bases remained unmatched. The CDR3 is 14 amino acids. The protocol was immunoSEQ multiplex PCR, while the TCRdb copy is restricted to in-frame clones and leaves out a portion. Among roughly 320,000 clones listed, approximately 86% were seen once. The receptor was isolated from a man aged 70 or older with acute or convalescent COVID-19. Sequencing used peripheral blood. The rearrangement joins TRBV28 to TRBJ2-1, with 7 bases that match TRBD2. The CDR3 DNA sequence: TGTGCCAGCAGGGGGACTACGAATCACAATGAGCAGTTCTTC. It codes for CASRGTTNHNEQFF.